Listed below are T cell receptor beta chains from one sample, sequenced in a study of cytomegalovirus exposure and HLA in healthy donors. TCRdb keeps only in-frame clones here, not all; method: immunoSEQ multiplex PCR. Among 120,000 or so clones listed, approximately 92% were seen once. Sample: PBMCs. These receptors came from a woman younger than 35 in good health and CMV-seronegative. Both conserved end residues are part of each CDR3. D genes are given only for firm matches.

V gene	D gene	CDR3 length	J gene	CDR3 protein
TRBV5-8	.	17	TRBJ1-1	CASSLMGSFGVSTEAFF
TRBV5-8	TRBD1	15	TRBJ2-5	CASSAYRGTQETQYF
TRBV27	TRBD1	18	TRBJ2-1	CASSLTFTGQGVENEQFF
TRBV7-2	TRBD1	15	TRBJ1-1	CASSLNDRARTEAFF
TRBV28	.	14	TRBJ2-7	CASSLGGGPQGQYF
TRBV19	.	13	TRBJ1-5	CASSTGGGQPQHF
TRBV6-6	.	14	TRBJ1-1	CASSYVSSSAEAFF
TRBV7-2	.	12	TRBJ2-5	CASSLVRETQYF
TRBV10-2	TRBD1	16	TRBJ1-1	CASSAGTGGAGTEAFF
TRBV4-2	.	14	TRBJ1-1	CASSHRQLNTEAFF
TRBV29-1	TRBD1	11	TRBJ2-5	CSVVGTGGQYF
TRBV5-1	.	12	TRBJ1-1	CASSLAGGEAFF
TRBV19	TRBD1	12	TRBJ1-1	CASSPGQGVAFF
TRBV25-1	TRBD2	16	TRBJ2-3	CASNSPGLAGSDTQYF
TRBV30	.	13	TRBJ2-7	CAWSVPGAYEQYF
TRBV30	TRBD1	15	TRBJ1-2	CAWSVTGGWLYGYTF
TRBV5-1	TRBD1	16	TRBJ2-2	CASSWRTGPNTGELFF
TRBV27	.	16	TRBJ2-7	CASSRRGGIGSYEQYF
TRBV4-1	.	15	TRBJ2-7	CASSRLGEAFYEQYF
TRBV28	TRBD1	16	TRBJ2-7	CASSSHSPGQYYEQYF
TRBV7-6	.	14	TRBJ2-5	CASSQVTSLETQYF
TRBV5-8	.	15	TRBJ1-1	CASSSGRGRGTEAFF
TRBV5-6	TRBD1	15	TRBJ2-1	CASSPGQGPHNEQFF
TRBV29-1	.	12	TRBJ1-2	CSVGTGDYGYTF
TRBV28	TRBD1	14	TRBJ1-4	CASSLDRGDEKLFF
TRBV19	.	16	TRBJ1-5	CASSIVSFRLNQPQHF
TRBV28	TRBD1	13	TRBJ1-2	CASSPDRVYGYTF
TRBV27	.	14	TRBJ1-2	CASRPIPTGNGYTF
TRBV15	.	15	TRBJ1-6	CATSRAWRQDSPLHF
TRBV6-5	.	11	TRBJ2-2	CASSQGGELFF
TRBV19	TRBD2	15	TRBJ2-1	CASGLASISYNEQFF
TRBV30	TRBD2	14	TRBJ2-7	CAWRLAGNPYEQYF
TRBV5-1	TRBD2	15	TRBJ2-1	CASSEGLAGVGEQFF
TRBV30	TRBD1	11	TRBJ2-4	CASTGGGIQYF
TRBV21-1	.	22	TRBJ1-5	CASSKGWAWEQTPFLYNQPQHF
TRBV7-2	.	14	TRBJ1-2	CASSLRQSNYGYTF
TRBV29-1	.	11	TRBJ2-7	CSVQASYEQYF
TRBV20-1	.	11	TRBJ1-5	CSVRTSVTQHF
TRBV28	.	13	TRBJ1-2	CASSLAGEEGYTF
TRBV11-2	.	17	TRBJ2-1	CASSLVTRSDTDNEQFF
TRBV5-1	TRBD2	18	TRBJ2-2	CASSLPSGRFPNTGELFF
TRBV7-9	TRBD1	19	TRBJ1-3	CASSFRRGDRVLSGNTIYF
TRBV18	TRBD2	15	TRBJ2-5	CASSAGGMRQETQYF
TRBV2	TRBD2	14	TRBJ2-3	CARPTSGRPDTQYF
TRBV29-1	.	15	TRBJ2-1	CSVSAPDSSYNEQFF
TRBV29-1	.	13	TRBJ2-1	CSVVGHSYNEQFF
TRBV30	TRBD1	12	TRBJ1-2	CAWLDRAYGYTF
TRBV28	.	15	TRBJ2-6	CASRTGSSGANVLTF
TRBV27	.	14	TRBJ2-1	CASSFGLTLGEQFF
TRBV11-2	.	19	TRBJ2-7	CASSLQDGATRPLDREQYF
TRBV10-3	.	14	TRBJ1-2	CAISENGQGYGYTF
TRBV7-8	TRBD2	15	TRBJ2-1	CASSLRLAGINEQFF
TRBV2	.	12	TRBJ1-6	CASHKINSPLHF
TRBV4-1	TRBD2	18	TRBJ2-7	CASSQEGGTSILSYEQYF
TRBV28	.	12	TRBJ2-7	CATFTGNYEQYF
TRBV15	.	14	TRBJ1-1	CATSQPLVETEAFF
TRBV28	.	14	TRBJ2-3	CASSETSPQGTQYF
TRBV28	.	15	TRBJ1-1	CASSLPAPGDTEAFF
TRBV7-9	.	15	TRBJ2-7	CASSLEAGRWHEQYF